The rows below give T cell receptor beta chains drawn from one sample of a study of blood T cell repertoires in COVID-19. TCRdb keeps only in-frame clones here, not all; method: immunoSEQ multiplex PCR. The repertoire holds roughly 67,000 clones, with 86% as singletons. The sample consisted of peripheral blood. These receptors all come from a man aged 45-65 years with acute or convalescent COVID-19. The CDR3 runs from the conserved cysteine through the conserved F or W. Each record gives: V gene, clone size, CDR3 length, J gene, D gene, CDR3 DNA, CDR3 protein. The D gene is left open where the match is weak. A clone size is listed for some rows: how often the clone was seen (once, few, many), or a class if it is expanded.

>TRBV12-3/TRBV12-4|-|13|TRBJ1-1|-
TGTGCCAGCAGTTTGCAGGGGATCACTGAAGCTTTCTTT
CASSLQGITEAFF
>TRBV27|-|15|TRBJ1-1|TRBD1
TGTGCCAGCAGTCCGACAGGGCAGCTCGCGCCTGAAGCTTTCTTT
CASSPTGQLAPEAFF
>TRBV30|-|14|TRBJ1-2|TRBD1
TGTGCCTGGATGTTGGGACAGGGGGGTTATGGCTACACCTTC
CAWMLGQGGYGYTF
>TRBV5-1|few|22|TRBJ1-5|-
TGCGCCAGCAGCTTGTACCCTCCCCCCAAAAACACCGCCAAACATAGCAATCAGCCCCAGCATTTT
CASSLYPPPKNTAKHSNQPQHF
>TRBV4-1|-|17|TRBJ1-6|-
TGCGCCAGCAGCCAAGAGGGAGGGGGGAGAGTGGATTCACCCCTCCACTTT
CASSQEGGGRVDSPLHF
>TRBV6-5|-|12|TRBJ1-1|-
TGTGCCAGCAGTTCACAGGCGAATGAAGCTTTCTTT
CASSSQANEAFF
>TRBV19|-|15|TRBJ1-6|TRBD1
TGTGCCAGTAGGGAGGGGGCAGGTTATAATTCACCCCTCCACTTT
CASREGAGYNSPLHF
>TRBV6-1|-|16|TRBJ1-1|TRBD1
TGTGCCAGCAGTGAAACGCGACAGGGTGGGTGGACTGAAGCTTTCTTT
CASSETRQGGWTEAFF
>TRBV5-4|-|17|TRBJ2-2|TRBD2
TGTGCCAGCAGCCCTACAGGAGCGGGAGGAGATACCGGGGAGCTGTTTTTT
CASSPTGAGGDTGELFF
>TRBV7-3|-|15|TRBJ2-2|-
TGTGCCAGCAGCTTAATGGGGGCAATGGCCGGGGAGCTGTTTTTT
CASSLMGAMAGELFF
>TRBV10-3|-|13|TRBJ2-1|TRBD2
TGTGCCACAGGGACTAGCGGGGGCTATGAGCAGTTCTTC
CATGTSGGYEQFF
>TRBV11-3|-|17|TRBJ2-6|TRBD1
TGTGCCAGCAGCCCGAGGGACAGGCGCTCTGGGGCCAACGTCCTGACTTTC
CASSPRDRRSGANVLTF
>TRBV12-5|-|14|TRBJ2-1|TRBD1
TGTGCTAGTGGTTTGTCGGGACAGGGCAATGAGCAGTTCTTC
CASGLSGQGNEQFF
>TRBV10-1|-|17|TRBJ2-2|TRBD2
TGCGCCAGCAGTCCCCCCTCCGGGACTAGCGGGAGATGGGAGCTGTTTTTT
CASSPPSGTSGRWELFF
>TRBV6-4|-|16|TRBJ2-1|TRBD2
TGTGCCAGCAGTGACTTGATAGCGGGAGGGCCGGATGAGCAGTTCTTC
CASSDLIAGGPDEQFF
>TRBV4-1|-|16|TRBJ1-1|-
TGCGCCAGCAGCCAAGTAATCGAGGCCCTGAACACTGAAGCTTTCTTT
CASSQVIEALNTEAFF
>TRBV18|once|18|TRBJ1-4|-
TGTGCCAGCTCACGTCAGGGCCTTACTTGGAGAACTAATGAAAAACTGTTTTTT
CASSRQGLTWRTNEKLFF
>TRBV3-1/TRBV3-2|-|13|TRBJ1-2|TRBD1
TGTGCCAGCAGCCAAGAGAACAGGGGAGGCTACACCTTC
CASSQENRGGYTF
>TRBV5-4|-|16|TRBJ1-2|-
TGTGCCAGCAGCTTGGAGGGGGGCGGACTAGTCTATGGCTACACCTTC
CASSLEGGGLVYGYTF
>TRBV28|-|15|TRBJ2-5|TRBD1
TGTGCCAGCAGTTCAGGGGGCGCGATTGGAGAGACCCAGTACTTC
CASSSGGAIGETQYF
>TRBV7-2|-|13|TRBJ2-3|-
TGTGCCAGCAGCTTTGGGGCCACAGATACGCAGTATTTT
CASSFGATDTQYF
>TRBV5-8|-|13|TRBJ1-1|-
TGTGCCAGCAGCTTTGGGAGGGACACTGAAGCTTTCTTT
CASSFGRDTEAFF
>TRBV6-5|-|14|TRBJ2-7|TRBD1
TGTGCCAGCAGTCCCGGGACAGCCAGGGACGAGCAGTACTTC
CASSPGTARDEQYF
>TRBV5-6|-|16|TRBJ2-5|-
TGTGCCAGCAGCTTGGTCGTCCAGGGTAGGCGAGAGACCCAGTACTTC
CASSLVVQGRRETQYF
>TRBV5-4|-|16|TRBJ2-1|TRBD2
TGTGCCAGCAGCTCATCGGGGGGGCGCAGCTACAATGAGCAGTTCTTC
CASSSSGGRSYNEQFF
>TRBV29-1|-|13|TRBJ1-1|-
TGCAGCGTTCGTTGGGAGGCGAACACTGAAGCTTTCTTT
CSVRWEANTEAFF
>TRBV9|-|15|TRBJ1-5|TRBD1
TGTGCCAGCAGCCCCACAGGGGTCAGCAATCAGCCCCAGCATTTT
CASSPTGVSNQPQHF
>TRBV5-6|-|13|TRBJ2-5|TRBD1
TGTGCCAGCAGCCAGGGGGCGTTAGGGACCCAGTACTTC
CASSQGALGTQYF
>TRBV4-1|-|13|TRBJ2-7|-
TGCGCCAGCAGCCCCAGCACAGGGCACGAGCAGTACTTC
CASSPSTGHEQYF
>TRBV19|-|14|TRBJ1-2|-
TGTGCCAGCGTCGAGGCGCCCTTTAACTATGGCTACACCTTC
CASVEAPFNYGYTF
>TRBV7-3|-|13|TRBJ2-3|-
TGTGCCAGCAGCTTGAAGCACACAGATACGCAGTATTTT
CASSLKHTDTQYF